The clone carrying this T cell receptor (beta chain) has a handful of counts. The data were obtained in a study of blood T cell repertoires in COVID-19. Study summary: COVID-19 samples, acute and convalescent, were from the United States, Italy and Spain.

The CDR3 loop spans 17 amino acids. The authors' processing: Using reference gene primer amplification, nucleated cell counts were estimated. The assay was immunoSEQ multiplex PCR, and TCRdb's table has in-frame clones only and misses some. The V and J calls and clone size come from that table; D and trimming were worked out from the DNA. This table has 300,000 to 450,000 clones, approximately 91% appearing once. Study members were between 18 and 89 years old and lived in 24 US regions. All exposed participants met a person with COVID-19 within 2 weeks before entering the study. V and J are TRBV21-1 and TRBJ1-1; the D call of TRBD1 is as the table states it, not checked on the DNA. TRBV21-1 is assigned pseudogene status. This receptor was obtained from a woman between 25 and 40 years old who had been exposed to COVID-19. What was sequenced was PBMCs or T cells enriched from blood (not recorded which). Here the CDR3 reads CASSSEPDRTENTEAFF. The CDR3, as DNA: TGTGCCAGCAGCTCCGAGCCGGACAGGACCGAAAACACTGAAGCTTTCTTT.